This T cell receptor beta chain derives from a study of T cells after yellow fever vaccination. The CDR3 loop spans 17 amino acids. Trimming left V 4 bases short and J 5 bases short, with 23 bases between. Germline CDR1 is MNHEY and CDR2 is SMNVEV (reference sequence). Using its own MiXCR run on the 5' RACE reads, TCRdb lists one record per CDR3 protein. The data contain fewer than 150,000 distinct CDR3 sequences, more than 5.5% of them seen just once; the ten biggest clones take up approximately 2.7%. Sequences were derived from CD4+ T cells sorted from PBMCs, sampled more than 40 days after the first yellow fever vaccination. This receptor was obtained from a man between 18 and 29 years old who received the YFV17D yellow fever vaccine. This rearrangement joins TRBV27 to TRBJ2-5; tentatively, D is TRBD1 or TRBD2 (6 bases each). As DNA, the CDR3 is TGTGCCAGCAGTTCCCGGATAGGGGGGCGGCCTTTGGAGACCCAGTACTTC. Translation: CASSSRIGGRPLETQYF.